These 15 T cell receptor beta chains share one sample of origin, sequenced in a study of molecular identifiers for immune sequencing clone quantification. TCRdb itself ran the PCR reads through MiXCR, one entry per CDR3 protein. The sample records a few hundred thousand distinct CDR3 sequences, roughly 25% being singletons. The sample was naive CD8+ T cells from blood, with Jurkat cell RNA spiked in. The subset here: FACS-sorted CD8+CD4-CCR7+CD45RA+ naive T cells. The receptor set was obtained from a human donor in good health. Some libraries in this study had Jurkat cell RNA spiked in.

The V call is TRBV7-6, the J call TRBJ1-4; D not certain. Per the germline V gene, CDR1 is SGHVS and CDR2 is FNYEAQ. The CDR3 is 12 residues long. V was trimmed by 11 bases and J by 14 bases, leaving 21 bases between them. CDR3: CAGGPGPGGLFF. The CDR3 DNA follows: TGTGCCGGCGGCCCCGGCCCGGGCGGGCTGTTTTTT.

The chain uses TRBV29-1 and TRBJ1-1; D is possibly TRBD1 (5 bases). Per the germline V gene, CDR1 is SQVTM and CDR2 is ANQGSEA. The CDR3 contains 15 residues. Trimming cost V 6 bases and J 0 bases, with 17 bases left between them. The CDR3 DNA is TGCAGCGTATCCGGGACCTACGGGATGAACACTGAAGCTTTCTTT. Protein: CSVSGTYGMNTEAFF.

Only a few counts were recorded for this clonotype. The V and J genes are TRBV28 and TRBJ2-5, with 7 bases identical to TRBD1. CDR3 length: 15 residues. V was clipped by 5 bases and J by 10 bases; unmatched bases: 16. From germline, CDR1 is MDHEN and CDR2 SYDVKM. CDR3 sequence: CASSRRIPDRTVQYF. As DNA, the CDR3 is TGTGCCAGCAGTAGGCGGATTCCGGACAGGACGGTCCAGTACTTC.

This clonotype was counted between two and nine times. This is likely a read error, given that the CDR3 carries no conserved phenylalanine or tryptophan at its end. Because the CDR3's place on the DNA is in doubt, the DNA is left out and the CDR3 is given as listed by TCRdb. The chain has TRBV20-1 and TRBJ1-5; the D call in the table, TRBD1, was not verified against the DNA. The CDR3 sequence runs 17 residues, both termini included. CDR1 DFQATT and CDR2 SNEGSKA come from the germline V gene (reference sequence). Here the CDR3 reads CSARCRAGNQPQHSPQV.

The V call is TRBV30, the J call TRBJ2-1; the match to TRBD1 covers 8 bases. This CDR3 is built from 15 residues. After removal of 3 bases from V and 8 bases from J, the junction contained 12 bases not matched to a gene. The germline V gene has CDR1 GTSNPN and CDR2 SVGIG (reference sequence). CDR3 protein: CAWREGRGRRDEQFF. In DNA, the CDR3 is TGTGCCTGGAGAGAGGGCAGGGGGCGCAGGGATGAGCAGTTCTTC.

This clonotype showed up just a few times. The chain combines TRBV3-1 with TRBJ1-2; no firm D call. The CDR3 sequence is 18 residues long. V lost 0 bases and J 1 base, leaving 18 bases between the germline ends. Germline-derived CDR1 and CDR2 are LGHDT and YNNKEL (reference sequence). CDR3 nucleotides: TGTGCCAGCAGCCAAGATCCCGAACCTGAGGGCTTTAACTATGGCTACACCTTC. It yields the protein CASSQDPEPEGFNYGYTF. Based on the CDR3 plus reference TRBV3-1 and TRBJ1-2, the full variable domain is DTAVSQTPKYLVTQMGNDKSIKCEQNLGHDTMYWYKQDSKKFLKIMFSYNNKELIINETVPNRFSPKSPDKAHLNLHINSLELGDSAVYFCASSQDPEPEGFNYGYTFGSGTRLTVV.

This clonotype turned up a few times. The genes are TRBV9 and TRBJ2-2; D possibly matches TRBD1 or TRBD2 (5 bases each). Germline CDR1 is SGDLS and CDR2 is YYNGEE. The CDR3 contains 14 residues. Trimming cost V 2 bases and J 4 bases, with 9 bases left between them. DNA for the CDR3: TGTGCCAGCAGCGTTGGGACGGGCACCGGGGAGCTGTTTTTT. This gives the protein CASSVGTGTGELFF.

The V and J genes are TRBV19 and TRBJ2-7; D unclear. This CDR3 contains 12 residues. V was cut by 6 bases and J by 6 bases, with 12 bases left in between. Germline CDR1 LNHDA, CDR2 SQIVND (reference sequence). The CDR3 DNA reads TGTGCCAGTAGGGACGGCCTTTCCGAGCAGTACTTC. The encoded protein is CASRDGLSEQYF. Looking up the rest from reference TRBV19 and TRBJ2-7 gives the full variable domain: DGGITQSPKYLFRKEGQNVTLSCEQNLNHDAMYWYRQDPGQGLRLIYYSQIVNDFQKGDIAEGYSVSREKKESFPLTVTSAQKNPTAFYLCASRDGLSEQYFGPGTRLTVT.

Comment on this clonotype: One end of the junction fails to match germline, which may point to a read error. V and J are TRBV27 and TRBJ2-7, with D perhaps assigned TRBD1 or TRBD2 (6 bases each). Germline loops: CDR1 MNHEY, CDR2 SMNVEV (reference sequence). This CDR3 spans 13 amino acids. The CDR3 protein is CASSLVLAGERYF. The CDR3 coding sequence is TGTGCCAGCAGCCTCGTACTAGCAGGGGAGCGGTACTTC.

This clonotype appeared a few times. The V call is TRBV30, the J call TRBJ1-2, with 7 bases fitting TRBD1. The junction had 15 bases not matched to a gene; V was cut back by 4 bases and J by 4 bases. This CDR3 contains 16 residues. CDR1 is GTSNPN and CDR2 is SVGIG in the germline V gene (reference sequence). The CDR3 DNA reads TGTGCCTGGATCCAATTAACCGGGACAGAGACCTATGGCTACACCTTC. Translating gives CAWIQLTGTETYGYTF.

The V call is TRBV9, the J call TRBJ1-6, with TRBD1 matching over 11 bases. CDR3 size: 17 residues. V shed 0 bases and J 9 bases; nucleotides not matched to a gene: 8. Germline loops: CDR1 SGDLS, CDR2 YYNGEE. CDR3 DNA: TGTGCCAGCAGCGTAGGGACAGGGGGCGCAGGACTTTCACCCCTCCACTTT. Its protein is CASSVGTGGAGLSPLHF.

The rearrangement uses TRBV6-5 and TRBJ2-5; D may correspond to TRBD1 or TRBD2 (5 bases each). Germline V CDR1 and CDR2: MNHEY, SVGAGI. V was trimmed by 0 bases and J by 5 bases, leaving 13 bases between them. The CDR3 totals 15 residues. CDR3 amino acids: CASSYSGTLWETQYF. The CDR3 DNA is TGTGCCAGCAGTTACTCCGGGACGCTATGGGAGACCCAGTACTTC.

The chain combines TRBV29-1 with TRBJ2-1; 10 positions agree with TRBD2. The junction had 9 bases not matched to a gene; V was cut back by 3 bases and J by 7 bases. The CDR3 extends over 15 amino acids. CDR1 SQVTM and CDR2 ANQGSEA come from the germline V gene. The CDR3 DNA sequence: TGCAGCGTTGATTGGCTAGCGGGAGCGGGGAATGAGCAGTTCTTC. It specifies CSVDWLAGAGNEQFF.

This clonotype was observed a handful of times. The rearrangement uses TRBV7-6 and TRBJ2-3, with 7 bases that match TRBD2. Trimming at V came to 2 bases and at J to 2 bases, leaving 10 bases not matched to a gene. CDR1 SGHVS and CDR2 FNYEAQ come from the germline V gene. There are 17 residues in the CDR3. The CDR3 DNA is TGTGCCAGCAGCTTAAGTCTTCCAGCGGGGTACACAGATACGCAGTATTTT. Protein: CASSLSLPAGYTDTQYF.

The chain uses TRBV4-1 and TRBJ1-2, with D possibly TRBD1 on 6 matching bases. The CDR3 totals 14 residues. Germline values: CDR1 MGHRA, CDR2 YSYEKL. V was shortened by 6 bases and J by 7 bases, with 18 bases between the two germline ends. CDR3 DNA sequence: TGCGCCAGCAGACAGGGCCGACAGGCTATTGGCTACACCTTC. As protein: CASRQGRQAIGYTF.